This T cell receptor (beta chain) was obtained from a study of cytomegalovirus exposure and HLA in healthy donors. 13 Jbeta primers and 60 Vbeta primers were used for the PCR. Under the authors' procedure: As a later analysis found, there were 70 million to 80 million unique TCR beta chains, of which some 10 million were shared. The method was immunoSEQ multiplex PCR; TCRdb's version includes in-frame clones alone and lacks a portion of them. Clonal size and the V and J genes are those of that table, whereas D and trimming came from the DNA. The data contain about 140,000 clones, around four fifths of them singletons. Deletions cut 4 bases from V and 5 bases from J, with 17 bases between. The CDR3 length is 16 residues. Per the germline V gene, CDR1 is SGHAT and CDR2 is FQNNGV.

This chain links TRBV11-2 with TRBJ2-2, with a weak D call TRBD2 (6 bases). The specimen sequenced was PBMCs. The sequence was obtained from a male donor in good health and CMV-seronegative. The CDR3 sequence is CASSSSNFRGTGELFF. The CDR3 DNA follows: TGTGCCAGCAGCTCTTCCAATTTCCGGGGGACCGGGGAGCTGTTTTTT. Full variable domain (remainder filled in from reference TRBV11-2 and TRBJ2-2): EAGVAQSPRYKIIEKRQSVAFWCNPISGHATLYWYQQILGQGPKLLIQFQNNGVVDDSQLPKDRFSAERLKGVDSTLKIQPAKLEDSAVYLCASSSSNFRGTGELFFGEGSRLTVL.